The rows below give T cell receptor beta chains drawn from one sample of a study of blood T cell repertoires in COVID-19. Profiling relied on immunoSEQ multiplex PCR, and the TCRdb table lists in-frame clones only, not all of them. The sample lists approximately 97,000 clones; approximately 90% were seen once. Input material: peripheral blood. The receptors were sampled from a man aged 55 to 70 with acute or convalescent COVID-19. The CDR3 runs from the conserved cysteine through the conserved F or W. The order of the fields is V gene, D gene, clone size, J gene, CDR3 DNA, CDR3 protein. A D gene is named only where the DNA matches it firmly. Some rows have no size entry. The others give once, few or many, or a class for an expanded clone.

V gene: TRBV18; D gene: -; clone size: -; J gene: TRBJ1-1; CDR3 DNA: TGTGCCAGCTCCCCACTTGGGGGGGGCTGGGCTGAAGCTTTCTTT; CDR3 protein: CASSPLGGGWAEAFF
V gene: TRBV30; D gene: -; clone size: -; J gene: TRBJ1-2; CDR3 DNA: TGTGCCTGGAGGCCCTGGGGAGGGGTGGACTATGGCTACACCTTC; CDR3 protein: CAWRPWGGVDYGYTF
V gene: TRBV19; D gene: TRBD1; clone size: -; J gene: TRBJ1-1; CDR3 DNA: TGTGCCAGTAGTACCTTCACAGGGGGCAACACTGAAGCTTTCTTT; CDR3 protein: CASSTFTGGNTEAFF
V gene: TRBV19; D gene: -; clone size: -; J gene: TRBJ1-6; CDR3 DNA: TGTGCCAGTAGTTCGGGGGAGGTTAATTCACCCCTCCACTTT; CDR3 protein: CASSSGEVNSPLHF
V gene: TRBV5-4; D gene: -; clone size: -; J gene: TRBJ1-2; CDR3 DNA: TGTGCCAGCGCCATGGGGGGGGGAAGAAATGGCTACACCTTC; CDR3 protein: CASAMGGGRNGYTF
V gene: TRBV11-2; D gene: TRBD2; clone size: -; J gene: TRBJ2-1; CDR3 DNA: TGTGCCAGCAGCTTACTAGCGGGGGGCGGCGAGCAGTTCTTC; CDR3 protein: CASSLLAGGGEQFF
V gene: TRBV5-1; D gene: -; clone size: -; J gene: TRBJ1-3; CDR3 DNA: TGCGCCAGCAGCTTGGTCGCCGAGGGAAACACCATATATTTT; CDR3 protein: CASSLVAEGNTIYF
V gene: TRBV9; D gene: -; clone size: -; J gene: TRBJ2-4; CDR3 DNA: TGTGCCAGCAGCGTAGGGCCCTACGGGAACATTCAGTACTTC; CDR3 protein: CASSVGPYGNIQYF
V gene: TRBV12-3/TRBV12-4; D gene: TRBD2; clone size: -; J gene: TRBJ2-1; CDR3 DNA: TGTGCCAGCAGTTTGAGCGGGGACCGGCAGTTCTTC; CDR3 protein: CASSLSGDRQFF
V gene: TRBV30; D gene: -; clone size: -; J gene: TRBJ1-1; CDR3 DNA: TGTGCCTGGATTGCAGGTCCCCGGAACACTGAAGCTTTCTTT; CDR3 protein: CAWIAGPRNTEAFF
V gene: TRBV7-2; D gene: TRBD1; clone size: once; J gene: TRBJ1-4; CDR3 DNA: TGTGCCAGCAGCTTAAAAGCGACAGGGCGCAATGAAAAACTGTTTTTT; CDR3 protein: CASSLKATGRNEKLFF
V gene: TRBV12-3/TRBV12-4; D gene: TRBD1; clone size: once; J gene: TRBJ1-5; CDR3 DNA: TGTGCCAGCAGGGCTACAGGGGGGACCCAGCATTTT; CDR3 protein: CASRATGGTQHF
V gene: TRBV5-1; D gene: TRBD1; clone size: -; J gene: TRBJ1-2; CDR3 DNA: TGCGCCAGCAGCCCGGGACAGGGGGACTATGGCTACACCTTC; CDR3 protein: CASSPGQGDYGYTF
V gene: TRBV5-1; D gene: TRBD2; clone size: -; J gene: TRBJ2-1; CDR3 DNA: TGCGCCAGCAGCTTAGCGGGGGGTAGCTCCTACAATGAGCAGTTCTTC; CDR3 protein: CASSLAGGSSYNEQFF
V gene: TRBV29-1; D gene: -; clone size: -; J gene: TRBJ2-2; CDR3 DNA: TGCAGCGCTATTCGGGGGACCCCAAGGAACACCGGGGAGCTGTTTTTT; CDR3 protein: CSAIRGTPRNTGELFF
V gene: TRBV7-9; D gene: -; clone size: -; J gene: TRBJ1-5; CDR3 DNA: TGTGCCAGCAGCTTAGTTCCTGCAGGGCCGAATAGCAATCAGCCCCAGCATTTT; CDR3 protein: CASSLVPAGPNSNQPQHF
V gene: TRBV18; D gene: -; clone size: few; J gene: TRBJ1-5; CDR3 DNA: TGTGCCAGCTCACCTGGGCCGGGCAATCAGCCCCAGCATTTT; CDR3 protein: CASSPGPGNQPQHF
V gene: TRBV27; D gene: -; clone size: -; J gene: TRBJ1-1; CDR3 DNA: TGTGCCAGCAGTTCCTACCCGAACACTGAAGCTTTCTTT; CDR3 protein: CASSSYPNTEAFF
V gene: TRBV6-1; D gene: -; clone size: -; J gene: TRBJ1-5; CDR3 DNA: TGTGCCAGCAGTGAAGGGGGCATTCAGCCCCAGCATTTT; CDR3 protein: CASSEGGIQPQHF
V gene: TRBV3-1/TRBV3-2; D gene: TRBD1; clone size: -; J gene: TRBJ1-5; CDR3 DNA: TGTGCCAGCAGCCAGGGACAGATTAATCAGCCCCAGCATTTT; CDR3 protein: CASSQGQINQPQHF
V gene: TRBV18; D gene: TRBD1; clone size: -; J gene: TRBJ2-5; CDR3 DNA: TGTGCCAGCTCACCATGGACAGGGATCTTGGAGACCCAGTACTTC; CDR3 protein: CASSPWTGILETQYF
V gene: TRBV5-1; D gene: TRBD1; clone size: -; J gene: TRBJ2-7; CDR3 DNA: TGCGCCAGCAGCTTGCAGGGGGTCGGCTACGAGCAGTACTTC; CDR3 protein: CASSLQGVGYEQYF
V gene: TRBV5-1; D gene: -; clone size: -; J gene: TRBJ1-1; CDR3 DNA: TGCGCCAGCAGCTTGGTGCAGGCAGGCACTGAAGCTTTCTTT; CDR3 protein: CASSLVQAGTEAFF
V gene: TRBV6-5; D gene: -; clone size: few; J gene: TRBJ1-4; CDR3 DNA: TGTGCCAGCAGGAACCTCGGGACTGCAAATGAAAAACTGTTTTTT; CDR3 protein: CASRNLGTANEKLFF
V gene: TRBV6-5; D gene: TRBD2; clone size: -; J gene: TRBJ2-7; CDR3 DNA: TGTGCCAGCAGCCCACTAGCGGTTTCCTACGAGCAGTACTTC; CDR3 protein: CASSPLAVSYEQYF
V gene: TRBV4-1; D gene: TRBD1; clone size: few; J gene: TRBJ1-2; CDR3 DNA: TGCGCCAGCAGCCAGGGACAGGGGCAGGACTATGGCTACACCTTC; CDR3 protein: CASSQGQGQDYGYTF
V gene: TRBV13; D gene: -; clone size: -; J gene: TRBJ1-2; CDR3 DNA: TGTGCCAGCAGCTTAGGTCGGACCCAGGCTCCGGGACATATTGGCTACACCTTC; CDR3 protein: CASSLGRTQAPGHIGYTF
V gene: TRBV5-6; D gene: -; clone size: -; J gene: TRBJ1-1; CDR3 DNA: TGTGCCAGCAGCTTGGTCCAGGGTCGAGGCACTGAAGCTTTCTTT; CDR3 protein: CASSLVQGRGTEAFF
V gene: TRBV19; D gene: -; clone size: -; J gene: TRBJ1-1; CDR3 DNA: TGTGCCAGTAGGCTTGGGGTGCATGGGAGGACTGAAGCTTTCTTT; CDR3 protein: CASRLGVHGRTEAFF
V gene: TRBV6-5; D gene: TRBD1; clone size: -; J gene: TRBJ1-4; CDR3 DNA: TGTGCCAGCAGTTACTGGGGACAGACTAATGAAAAACTGTTTTTT; CDR3 protein: CASSYWGQTNEKLFF
V gene: TRBV5-6; D gene: TRBD1; clone size: -; J gene: TRBJ1-4; CDR3 DNA: TGTGCCAGCAGCCCGGACGGACAGGGCCCGGGTAATGAAAAACTGTTTTTT; CDR3 protein: CASSPDGQGPGNEKLFF
V gene: TRBV4-1; D gene: TRBD1; clone size: -; J gene: TRBJ1-4; CDR3 DNA: TGCGCCAGCAGCCAGGGGGACAGGGAAAGTGAAAAACTGTTTTTT; CDR3 protein: CASSQGDRESEKLFF
V gene: TRBV2; D gene: TRBD1; clone size: -; J gene: TRBJ1-1; CDR3 DNA: TGTGCCAGCAGTGAACGCGGTCAGGGGGAAAGAGCTTTCTTT; CDR3 protein: CASSERGQGERAFF
V gene: TRBV18; D gene: -; clone size: -; J gene: TRBJ2-2; CDR3 DNA: TGTGCCAGCTCACCACCGCAGACCGGGGAGCTGTTTTTT; CDR3 protein: CASSPPQTGELFF
V gene: TRBV2; D gene: -; clone size: -; J gene: TRBJ1-5; CDR3 DNA: TGTGCCAGCAGTGGGGTGAGGGAGACGCAGCCCCAGCATTTT; CDR3 protein: CASSGVRETQPQHF
V gene: TRBV5-4; D gene: -; clone size: -; J gene: TRBJ1-2; CDR3 DNA: TGTGCCAGCAGCTTGGTGGGGCCGCTAAACTATGGCTACACCTTC; CDR3 protein: CASSLVGPLNYGYTF
V gene: TRBV10-3; D gene: TRBD1; clone size: -; J gene: TRBJ1-2; CDR3 DNA: TGTGCCATCAGTAATCTCCCGGGACAGGGCGATGGCTACACCTTC; CDR3 protein: CAISNLPGQGDGYTF
V gene: TRBV2; D gene: TRBD1; clone size: -; J gene: TRBJ2-1; CDR3 DNA: TGTGCCAGCATTCCCCTAGGCTGGGACAGGGGAGGCAATGAGCAGTTCTTC; CDR3 protein: CASIPLGWDRGGNEQFF
V gene: TRBV7-8; D gene: -; clone size: once; J gene: TRBJ1-4; CDR3 DNA: TGTGCCAGCAGCGCCGAGCGGGCAACTAATGAAAAACTGTTTTTT; CDR3 protein: CASSAERATNEKLFF
V gene: TRBV30; D gene: -; clone size: -; J gene: TRBJ2-4; CDR3 DNA: TGTGCCTGTACATGGTCAGGCCACATTCAGTACTTC; CDR3 protein: CACTWSGHIQYF
V gene: TRBV7-6; D gene: TRBD1; clone size: once; J gene: TRBJ1-2; CDR3 DNA: TGTGCCAGCAGCTTTCCAGGGGGCTATGGCTACACCTTC; CDR3 protein: CASSFPGGYGYTF
V gene: TRBV2; D gene: TRBD1; clone size: -; J gene: TRBJ1-1; CDR3 DNA: TGTGCCAGCAGGACCGGGACAGGGAGTACTGAAGCTTTCTTT; CDR3 protein: CASRTGTGSTEAFF
V gene: TRBV14; D gene: TRBD1; clone size: -; J gene: TRBJ1-2; CDR3 DNA: TGTGCCAGCAGTCGACAGGGAATTTCGTATGGCTACACCTTC; CDR3 protein: CASSRQGISYGYTF
V gene: TRBV18; D gene: -; clone size: -; J gene: TRBJ2-7; CDR3 DNA: TGTGCCAGCTCACCATCTTCCTACGAGCAGTACTTC; CDR3 protein: CASSPSSYEQYF
V gene: TRBV30; D gene: -; clone size: -; J gene: TRBJ2-2; CDR3 DNA: TGTGCCGTGGGACTCGCGGCGGGGGAGCTGTTTTTT; CDR3 protein: CAVGLAAGELFF
V gene: TRBV5-4; D gene: TRBD1; clone size: -; J gene: TRBJ1-2; CDR3 DNA: TGTGCCAGCAGCCCCAGACAGGGCCCGGGGGGCTACACCTTC; CDR3 protein: CASSPRQGPGGYTF
V gene: TRBV30; D gene: TRBD1; clone size: -; J gene: TRBJ1-5; CDR3 DNA: TGTGCCTGGAGTCGGGCAGGGGGCGGCAATCAGCCCCAGCATTTT; CDR3 protein: CAWSRAGGGNQPQHF
V gene: TRBV6-1; D gene: -; clone size: -; J gene: TRBJ2-1; CDR3 DNA: TGTGCCAGCAGTGACAGGGGGACTTGGAATGAGCAGTTCTTC; CDR3 protein: CASSDRGTWNEQFF
V gene: TRBV5-1; D gene: -; clone size: -; J gene: TRBJ2-1; CDR3 DNA: TGCGCCAGCAGACCAGACACGAGCTCCTACAATGAGCAGTTCTTC; CDR3 protein: CASRPDTSSYNEQFF
V gene: TRBV20-1; D gene: -; clone size: few; J gene: TRBJ1-2; CDR3 DNA: TGCAGTGCCACCTCGGAGGGCTACACCTTC; CDR3 protein: CSATSEGYTF
V gene: TRBV5-1; D gene: -; clone size: -; J gene: TRBJ1-1; CDR3 DNA: TGCGCCAGCAGCGCGGGCCCCATGAACACTGAAGCTTTCTTT; CDR3 protein: CASSAGPMNTEAFF
V gene: TRBV19; D gene: TRBD1; clone size: -; J gene: TRBJ1-1; CDR3 DNA: TGTGCCAGTAGTATAGCCAGGGGGCGCGTATTTACTGAAGCTTTCTTT; CDR3 protein: CASSIARGRVFTEAFF
V gene: TRBV27; D gene: -; clone size: -; J gene: TRBJ1-2; CDR3 DNA: TGTGCCAGCAGTTTATCTCTTAGGGGACTGAGCTATGGCTACACCTTC; CDR3 protein: CASSLSLRGLSYGYTF